These 21 T cell receptor beta chains originate from one sample sequenced in a study of blood T cell repertoires in COVID-19. Using immunoSEQ multiplex PCR, the repertoire was profiled, and TCRdb retains in-frame clones only, with some absent. The repertoire consists of about 180,000 clones, with roughly 88% occurring once and the leading ten covering around 9.9%. What was sequenced was peripheral blood. The receptors shown here come from a human donor with active or convalescent COVID-19. The donor label of this sample is uncertain.

This chain uses TRBV27 with TRBJ1-2; D possibly corresponds to TRBD1 (6 bases). Germline V CDR1 and CDR2: MNHEY, SMNVEV (reference sequence). The CDR3 runs 16 residues. Trimming stripped 1 base from V and 6 bases from J, with 18 bases between. The CDR3 is CASSLLGTRFLNGYTF. CDR3 DNA sequence: TGTGCCAGCAGTTTATTGGGGACAAGATTCCTAAATGGCTACACCTTC.

This chain connects TRBV28 to TRBJ2-3, with 8 bases lining up with TRBD2. Germline V gene sequence: CDR1 MDHEN, CDR2 SYDVKM. The CDR3 is 15 residues long. Trimming removed 7 bases from V and 2 bases from J; junction bases left unmatched: 8. The CDR3 reads CASTPGGGFTDTQYF. Here the CDR3 DNA reads TGTGCCAGCACCCCCGGGGGGGGTTTCACAGATACGCAGTATTTT.

This clone occurred once. This chain joins TRBV6-1 and TRBJ2-7; possible D gene TRBD1, 5 bases. This CDR3 contains 15 residues. CDR1 and CDR2 from the germline V gene are MNHNS and SASEGT. The ends were cut back, 2 bases at V and 0 bases at J, with 11 bases in the middle. The CDR3 reads CASSETLTDSYEQYF. The CDR3 DNA sequence: TGTGCCAGCAGTGAAACCCTGACAGACTCCTACGAGCAGTACTTC.

This clone was seen just once. CDR3 bases: TGTGCCAGCACCCCGGGGGGGGGCTTCTATGGCTACACCTTC. Protein: CASTPGGGFYGYTF. This chain links TRBV27 with TRBJ1-2; D is perhaps TRBD1 (6 bases). Germline loops: CDR1 MNHEY, CDR2 SMNVEV (reference sequence). V lost 7 bases, J lost 4 bases, and 16 bases lay in between. The CDR3 is made up of 14 amino acids.

The rearrangement joins TRBV3-1 (or the pseudogene TRBV3-2) to TRBJ1-6, with D possibly being TRBD1 (6 bases). The CDR3 is 15 amino acids. Germline V gene lookup returns CDR1 LGHDT and CDR2 YNNKEL (reference sequence). The V end was cut by 4 bases, the J end by 9 bases, with 16 bases between. CDR3 in amino acids: CASSLETGRFSPLHF. CDR3 bases: TGTGCCAGCAGCCTAGAAACAGGGCGATTTTCACCCCTCCACTTT.

This clone has just one count. V gene TRBV5-6 combines with J gene TRBJ1-6; 8 nucleotides align to TRBD1. This CDR3 region has 17 residues. Germline trimming cut 2 bases from V and 6 bases from J; bases unmatched to any gene: 10. Germline lookup yields CDR1 SGHDT and CDR2 YYEEEE. The CDR3 is CASSFYLDRVTNSPLHF. CDR3 coding DNA: TGTGCCAGCAGCTTCTACTTGGACAGGGTAACTAATTCACCCCTCCACTTT. The complete variable domain, with remaining parts taken from reference TRBV5-6 and TRBJ1-6, reads DAGVTQSPTHLIKTRGQQVTLRCSPKSGHDTVSWYQQALGQGPQFIFQYYEEEERQRGNFPDRFSGHQFPNYSSELNVNALLLGDSALYLCASSFYLDRVTNSPLHFGNGTRLTVT.

The chain has TRBV5-6 and TRBJ2-7, with 9 bases matching TRBD2. This CDR3 has 14 amino acids. The V and J ends lost 3 bases and 5 bases, in that order; junction bases with no gene match: 6. Germline assignment: CDR1 SGHDT and CDR2 YYEEEE. The CDR3 protein is CASSSSGTQDEQYF. Written as DNA, the CDR3 is TGTGCCAGCAGCTCTAGCGGGACACAGGACGAGCAGTACTTC.

The V gene is TRBV6-5, the J gene TRBJ1-5, with 7 bases that match TRBD1. After removal of 6 bases from V and 9 bases from J, the junction contained 8 bases not matched to a gene. Germline-derived CDR1 and CDR2 are MNHEY and SVGAGI. This CDR3 has 13 residues. The CDR3 reads CASRETGLAPQHF. The CDR3 bases are TGTGCCAGCAGGGAGACAGGGCTCGCGCCCCAGCATTTT.

This chain uses TRBV7-6 with TRBJ1-4; D unresolved. The CDR3 is 15 residues long. Germline V gene sequence: CDR1 SGHVS, CDR2 FNYEAQ. V was pared by 1 base and J by 0 bases, with 6 bases between. Here the CDR3 reads CASSLGRATNEKLFF. As DNA, the CDR3 is TGTGCCAGCAGCTTAGGGAGGGCAACTAATGAAAAACTGTTTTTT.

This clone has more than one count but fewer than ten. The V call is TRBV7-9, the J call TRBJ2-3, with TRBD1 matching 7 bases. This CDR3 comprises 16 residues. Germline V gene sequence: CDR1 SEHNR, CDR2 FQNEAQ (reference sequence). V lost 4 bases and J lost 1; bases outside the gene matches: 8. For the CDR3, the DNA is TGTGCCAGCAGCTCCCACAGGGGTCGGGGCACAGATACGCAGTATTTT. Amino acid sequence: CASSSHRGRGTDTQYF.

This clone showed up just once. The chain joins TRBV14 to TRBJ2-7; TRBD2 agrees at 12 bases. Germline V gene data show CDR1 as SGHDN and CDR2 as FVKESK. V shed 3 bases and J 0 bases; nucleotides not matched to a gene: 12. CDR3 size: 19 residues. This CDR3 is CASSHAHAGLAGVSYEQYF. In nucleotides, the CDR3 is TGTGCCAGCAGCCACGCACACGCGGGACTAGCGGGCGTCTCCTACGAGCAGTACTTC.

The chain employs TRBV27 and TRBJ2-3; 9 bases line up with TRBD2. The CDR3 contains 15 residues. Germline V gene sequence: CDR1 MNHEY, CDR2 SMNVEV (reference sequence). Germline trimming cut 5 bases from V and 5 bases from J; bases unmatched to any gene: 8. The CDR3 region is CASSNLAGEIDTQYF. CDR3 in DNA: TGTGCCAGCAGTAACTTAGCGGGAGAAATAGATACGCAGTATTTT.

The chain joins TRBV19 to TRBJ2-5; D is possibly TRBD1 (6 bases). The CDR3 runs to 14 residues. The germline V gene encodes CDR1 LNHDA and CDR2 SQIVND (reference sequence). Trimming stripped 5 bases from V and 3 bases from J, with 13 bases between. CDR3 sequence reads: CASSSLDREETQYF. As DNA, the CDR3 is TGTGCCAGTAGTTCCCTGGACAGAGAAGAGACCCAGTACTTC.

The chain uses TRBV10-3 and TRBJ2-7; maybe TRBD2 (5 bases). In germline, CDR1 is ENHRY, CDR2 SYGVKD. V was pared by 6 bases and J by 2 bases, with 14 bases between. The CDR3 length is 14 residues. The DNA of the CDR3 is TGTGCCATCAGCGACCCCCCCGGGGCCTACGAGCAGTACTTC. Amino acids: CAISDPPGAYEQYF.

This chain uses TRBV5-6 with TRBJ1-5; D is uncertain. CDR1 SGHDT and CDR2 YYEEEE come from the germline V gene. CDR3 length: 16 residues. V lost 4 bases and J 3 bases, leaving 17 bases between the germline ends. CDR3 nucleotides: TGTGCCAGCAGCCCTTCTTGGGCAGGCCTCAATCAGCCCCAGCATTTT. This sequence encodes CASSPSWAGLNQPQHF.

V usage is TRBV5-1 and J usage is TRBJ1-2; 8 nucleotides align to TRBD1. In germline, CDR1 is SGHRS, CDR2 YFSETQ. The length of the CDR3 is 12 residues. V dropped 4 bases and J dropped 7; count of bases not matched to a gene: 3. The CDR3 is CASSEDRAGYTF. The CDR3 region has the DNA TGCGCCAGCAGCGAGGACAGGGCTGGCTACACCTTC.

The gene calls are TRBV27 and TRBJ2-1, with 8 bases fitting TRBD1. The CDR3 is 14 residues long. The V gene end was trimmed by 5 bases and the J gene end by 6 bases; junction bases not matched to a gene: 6. Per the germline V gene, CDR1 is MNHEY and CDR2 is SMNVEV (reference sequence). The CDR3 region is CASSLLDRGNEQFF. The CDR3 coding sequence is TGTGCCAGCAGTCTGCTAGACAGGGGCAATGAGCAGTTCTTC.

This clone showed up many times. The chain combines TRBV2 with TRBJ1-1; D might be TRBD1 (5 bases). V shed 2 bases and J shed 4 bases, with 14 bases lying between them. From germline, CDR1 is SNHLY and CDR2 FYNNEI. This CDR3 contains 15 residues. The CDR3 is CASSEHQGWGTEAFF. The CDR3 DNA sequence: TGTGCCAGCAGTGAACACCAGGGTTGGGGCACTGAAGCTTTCTTT.

The chain couples TRBV7-9 to TRBJ2-3, with 8 bases lining up with TRBD1. This CDR3 is built from 17 residues. Per the germline V gene, CDR1 is SEHNR and CDR2 is FQNEAQ (reference sequence). The ends lost 5 bases at V and 2 bases at J; junction bases unmatched: 12. The CDR3 coding sequence is TGTGCCAGCAGCCCTCACAGGGGGAGCGGGTACACAGATACGCAGTATTTT. This codes for CASSPHRGSGYTDTQYF. The full variable domain, rest sourced from reference TRBV7-9 and TRBJ2-3, is DTGVSQNPRHKITKRGQNVTFRCDPISEHNRLYWYRQTLGQGPEFLTYFQNEAQLEKSRLLSDRFSAERPKGSFSTLEIQRTEQGDSAMYLCASSPHRGSGYTDTQYFGPGTRLTVL.

The gene calls are TRBV19 and TRBJ1-3; 7 bases line up with TRBD1. CDR3 length: 16 amino acids. From germline, CDR1 is LNHDA and CDR2 SQIVND (reference sequence). V dropped 5 bases and J dropped 0; count of bases not matched to a gene: 7. This chain's CDR3 is CASSWTGLSSGNTIYF. The CDR3 DNA sequence: TGTGCCAGTAGTTGGACAGGACTGTCCTCTGGAAACACCATATATTTT.

The chain employs TRBV19 and TRBJ2-7; D perhaps matches TRBD2 (5 bases). V gave up 5 bases and J gave up 5 bases, with 22 bases separating them. Germline V gene lookup returns CDR1 LNHDA and CDR2 SQIVND (reference sequence). CDR3 size: 16 residues. The CDR3 sequence is CASSVRVSTRGDEQYF. CDR3 coding DNA: TGTGCCAGTAGTGTGAGGGTTTCAACCCGGGGAGACGAGCAGTACTTC.